The rows below give T cell receptor beta chains drawn from one sample of a study of shared clonotypes between healthy human individuals. Method: immunoSEQ multiplex PCR; TCRdb's copy keeps in-frame clones and lacks some. The data contain some 2 million clones, roughly 94% of them singletons. Sequenced material: naive CD4+ T cells sorted from blood. These receptors were collected from a man aged 18-30 years in good health. Each CDR3 is given with its conserved first and last residue. D genes are given only for firm matches. Clone size is given for some rows only: seen once, a few or many times, or a class if the clone is expanded.

clone size,D gene,V gene,J gene,CDR3 DNA,CDR3 protein
NA,TRBD1,TRBV28,TRBJ1-6,TGTGCCAGCAGTTTGACAGGGTATAATTCACCCCTCCACTTT,CASSLTGYNSPLHF
NA,NA,TRBV6-1,TRBJ2-2,TGTGCCAGCAGATTACAGGAGACGAACACCGGGGAGCTGTTTTTT,CASRLQETNTGELFF
NA,NA,TRBV4-3,TRBJ2-2,TGCGCCAGCAGCCAAGATTGGGCTACCGGGGAGCTGTTTTTT,CASSQDWATGELFF
NA,NA,TRBV2,TRBJ1-1,TGTGCCAGCAGCCCCCAGATGGACGGGGAGGCTTTCTTT,CASSPQMDGEAFF
NA,NA,TRBV30,TRBJ1-2,TGTGCCTGGAGTGTACCAGGCAGGAGGTCGTATGGCTACACCTTC,CAWSVPGRRSYGYTF
once,TRBD2,TRBV11-2,TRBJ2-7,TGTGCCAGCAGCCCGGGAGGGGCAGGGGTCATTTACGAGCAGTACTTC,CASSPGGAGVIYEQYF
NA,NA,TRBV27,TRBJ2-7,TGTGCCAGCAGGGGGGGCGGAGGATACGAGCAGTACTTC,CASRGGGGYEQYF
NA,NA,TRBV7-2,TRBJ2-3,TGTGCCAGCAGCCCTATAAAGGAGGAGACCGCGCAGTATTTT,CASSPIKEETAQYF
NA,NA,TRBV30,TRBJ1-2,TGTGCCTGGAGTCCAGACCCCAAGTATGGCTACACCTTC,CAWSPDPKYGYTF
NA,TRBD2,TRBV19,TRBJ2-5,TGTGCCAGTAGTATAGGGGGACTAGCTCAGCGGGAGACCCAGTACTTC,CASSIGGLAQRETQYF
NA,NA,TRBV19,TRBJ1-6,TGTGCCAGTTCCGGGACCGTAAATTCACCCCTCCACTTT,CASSGTVNSPLHF
NA,NA,TRBV30,TRBJ2-5,TGTGCTTGTACTGCGGGAAACCAAGAGACCCAGTACTTC,CACTAGNQETQYF
NA,TRBD2,TRBV4-3,TRBJ2-1,TGCGCCAGCAGCCAAGATACTGGGAGGGCTGGTTACAATGAGCAGTTCTTC,CASSQDTGRAGYNEQFF
NA,NA,TRBV9,TRBJ2-5,TGTGCCAGCAGCGTAGAAGGGCTTCAAGAGACCCAGTACTTC,CASSVEGLQETQYF
NA,NA,TRBV19,TRBJ2-2,TGTGCCAGTAGTATGGAAGGGACCGGGGAGCTGTTTTTT,CASSMEGTGELFF
NA,NA,TRBV21-1,TRBJ1-4,TGTGCCAGCAGCACTCGGGGGGGAGGCTCCCCCCATAATGAAAAACTGTTTTTT,CASSTRGGGSPHNEKLFF
NA,NA,TRBV7-7,TRBJ2-5,TGTGCTAGCAGCTTCAACGACAAGGGCGAGACCCAGTACTTC,CASSFNDKGETQYF
NA,TRBD1,TRBV10-3,TRBJ1-1,TGTGCCACCAGGGTCGGGGCAGGGGGAACTGAAGCTTTCTTT,CATRVGAGGTEAFF
NA,TRBD2,TRBV6-1,TRBJ2-2,TGTGCCAGCCACCTAGCGGGAGGAAACACCGGGGAGCTGTTTTTT,CASHLAGGNTGELFF
many,NA,TRBV5-1,TRBJ2-7,TGCGCCAGCAGCTTGGCGGGAACGGGCTACGAGCAGTACTTC,CASSLAGTGYEQYF
NA,TRBD2,TRBV10-3,TRBJ2-7,TGTGCCATCAGTGAGTCGGCCTCGAGGCTAGCGGAGAACTACGAGCAGTACTTC,CAISESASRLAENYEQYF
NA,TRBD2,TRBV30,TRBJ2-2,TGTGCCTGGAGTACTAGCGGATTTGAGCTGTTTTTT,CAWSTSGFELFF
NA,NA,TRBV18,TRBJ2-4,NA,CASSPDVGQGAF
NA,TRBD1,TRBV27,TRBJ1-2,TGTGCCAGCGCCGATTCCGGGACAGGGGGGACAAGTTGGAACCTATGGGATGGCTACACCTTC,CASADSGTGGTSWNLWDGYTF